This TCR beta chain was identified in a study of shared clonotypes between healthy human individuals (dated by TCRdb to 2020 to 2021). For the wider study: A couple of women and a few men aged 18 to 49 years were included in the cohort. For each donor, CD4 naive and CD4 memory were each run on three plates, CD8 naive on two plates, and CD8 memory on one plate. Leukapheresis yielded between about 0.85 and 9 billion PBMCs per donor. To increase sequencing depth and limit assay-specific biases, TCR repertoire library preparation and sequencing were carried out by different laboratories using diverse techniques. To estimate repertoire size and how much clonotypes are shared between individuals, the study performed deep sequencing of blood TCR repertoires from roughly five healthy adults. Beyond this particular receptor, the publication reports: Even with the large sequencing depth, rarefaction of the sorted-subset datasets indicated that sequencing was incomplete. Sampling was restricted to blood, and TCR repertoires in tissues likely differ from the TCR repertoires found in blood. Based on pairwise subsampling, the degree of clonotype sharing among donors was expected to be affected by sequencing depth. Approximately 5% of naive CD4, approximately 3.7% of naive CD8, roughly 2.5% of memory CD4, and 0.4% of memory CD8 clonotypes were shared across several donors. Larger estimated clonotype richness was generally found for naive subsets than for memory subsets. Compared with non-shared clonotypes, clonotypes shared by all four sorted-subset donors had higher generation probabilities. Because the study included only a small number of donors, the genetic and exposure-history diversity represented was limited.

Using the deep immunoSEQ assay, multiplex PCR amplified TCR CDR3 regions from genomic DNA. Extracted genomic DNA from each cell subset was spread evenly across all wells of several immunoSEQ 96-well plates, with each plate serving as a replicate. For sorted subsets, each replicate PCR was loaded with roughly 0.2 ug genomic DNA, equivalent to 30,000 or so T cell genomes. Purified libraries were measured with a Qubit 3.0 fluorometer, size-checked on a Bioanalyzer 2100, and measured again with the KAPA Library Quantification kit. A separate single-read 150-cycle Illumina NextSeq 550 flow cell was used to sequence each immunoSEQ 96-well plate. For the original study's pipeline: The immunoSEQ output contained only junctional sequences without quality scores, so filtering could not match that applied to full-length reads. Sequences were annotated with PyIR, a Python wrapper for IgBLAST v1.9, using IMGT germline references to assign V/J genes and CDR3. Reads were filtered out if the reads had weak V/J assignments (E-value above 1e-6), no CDR3, stop codons, out-of-frame junctions, or ambiguous translated residues. A V3J clonotype was defined by an identical inferred V gene, J gene, and CDR3 amino acid sequence. To compute the percentage overlap between repertoires, the number of shared unique clonotypes was divided by the size of the smaller repertoire. Richness of each repertoire was evaluated using RTK rarefaction, the Chao1 estimator, and Recon v2.1 estimates of unobserved clonotypes. OLGA was used to compute generation probabilities for all TCRbeta clonotypes that the gDNA method yielded from several donors. TCRdb re-hosts the immuneACCESS table, in-frame sequences only. Its copies lack some clones; in the studies checked, an unresolved V gene accounts for under half of them, and the cause for the rest is not known. Clonal size and the V and J genes are those of that table, whereas D and trimming came from the DNA. The sample contains 2 million to 2.5 million clones, about nine tenths of them found a single time. Of the sample, around 0.4% is held by the ten largest clones.

The donors were healthy, HIV-negative adults with no recently reported acute infections or vaccinations. Every donor was a Caucasian adult living in Nashville, Tennessee, USA. CD4+ T cells were enriched by magnetic negative selection; naive cells were then positively selected on CD45RA, and the negative fraction formed the memory subset. Blood was collected by leukapheresis, and PBMCs were isolated by Ficoll-Histopaque density gradient centrifugation and then cryopreserved in liquid nitrogen vapor phase. Analytical flow cytometry was used to check the purity and quantity of every magnetically sorted T cell population. Genomic DNA was isolated from every sorted fraction and measured by UV absorbance on a Nanodrop 2000c. On this clone itself: It lacks a known antigen. Base qualities were left out, and no much larger clone turns up one base away.

Trimming removed 3 bases from V and 8 bases from J; the gene matches leave 8 bases unexplained. Via the germline V gene, CDR1 is SGHTA and CDR2 FQGTGA. CDR3 length: 15 amino acids, cysteine to phenylalanine. The sequence is cut down to CDR3 DNA, 45 bases in frame from base 1. The sample comprised naive CD4+ T cells from PBMCs. The cell subset or site label, as the study defines it: CD45RA+ positively selected. This sequence was found in a man aged 18 to 30 in good health. Some clones in this sample may be carry-over from other donors' samples. The chain was built from TRBV7-3 and TRBJ2-1; 9 central bases correspond to TRBD2. The nucleotide sequence is TGTGCCAGCAGCTTCGGCGGGAGGGCCGGTGATGAGCAGTTCTTC. Translated, this is CASSFGGRAGDEQFF.